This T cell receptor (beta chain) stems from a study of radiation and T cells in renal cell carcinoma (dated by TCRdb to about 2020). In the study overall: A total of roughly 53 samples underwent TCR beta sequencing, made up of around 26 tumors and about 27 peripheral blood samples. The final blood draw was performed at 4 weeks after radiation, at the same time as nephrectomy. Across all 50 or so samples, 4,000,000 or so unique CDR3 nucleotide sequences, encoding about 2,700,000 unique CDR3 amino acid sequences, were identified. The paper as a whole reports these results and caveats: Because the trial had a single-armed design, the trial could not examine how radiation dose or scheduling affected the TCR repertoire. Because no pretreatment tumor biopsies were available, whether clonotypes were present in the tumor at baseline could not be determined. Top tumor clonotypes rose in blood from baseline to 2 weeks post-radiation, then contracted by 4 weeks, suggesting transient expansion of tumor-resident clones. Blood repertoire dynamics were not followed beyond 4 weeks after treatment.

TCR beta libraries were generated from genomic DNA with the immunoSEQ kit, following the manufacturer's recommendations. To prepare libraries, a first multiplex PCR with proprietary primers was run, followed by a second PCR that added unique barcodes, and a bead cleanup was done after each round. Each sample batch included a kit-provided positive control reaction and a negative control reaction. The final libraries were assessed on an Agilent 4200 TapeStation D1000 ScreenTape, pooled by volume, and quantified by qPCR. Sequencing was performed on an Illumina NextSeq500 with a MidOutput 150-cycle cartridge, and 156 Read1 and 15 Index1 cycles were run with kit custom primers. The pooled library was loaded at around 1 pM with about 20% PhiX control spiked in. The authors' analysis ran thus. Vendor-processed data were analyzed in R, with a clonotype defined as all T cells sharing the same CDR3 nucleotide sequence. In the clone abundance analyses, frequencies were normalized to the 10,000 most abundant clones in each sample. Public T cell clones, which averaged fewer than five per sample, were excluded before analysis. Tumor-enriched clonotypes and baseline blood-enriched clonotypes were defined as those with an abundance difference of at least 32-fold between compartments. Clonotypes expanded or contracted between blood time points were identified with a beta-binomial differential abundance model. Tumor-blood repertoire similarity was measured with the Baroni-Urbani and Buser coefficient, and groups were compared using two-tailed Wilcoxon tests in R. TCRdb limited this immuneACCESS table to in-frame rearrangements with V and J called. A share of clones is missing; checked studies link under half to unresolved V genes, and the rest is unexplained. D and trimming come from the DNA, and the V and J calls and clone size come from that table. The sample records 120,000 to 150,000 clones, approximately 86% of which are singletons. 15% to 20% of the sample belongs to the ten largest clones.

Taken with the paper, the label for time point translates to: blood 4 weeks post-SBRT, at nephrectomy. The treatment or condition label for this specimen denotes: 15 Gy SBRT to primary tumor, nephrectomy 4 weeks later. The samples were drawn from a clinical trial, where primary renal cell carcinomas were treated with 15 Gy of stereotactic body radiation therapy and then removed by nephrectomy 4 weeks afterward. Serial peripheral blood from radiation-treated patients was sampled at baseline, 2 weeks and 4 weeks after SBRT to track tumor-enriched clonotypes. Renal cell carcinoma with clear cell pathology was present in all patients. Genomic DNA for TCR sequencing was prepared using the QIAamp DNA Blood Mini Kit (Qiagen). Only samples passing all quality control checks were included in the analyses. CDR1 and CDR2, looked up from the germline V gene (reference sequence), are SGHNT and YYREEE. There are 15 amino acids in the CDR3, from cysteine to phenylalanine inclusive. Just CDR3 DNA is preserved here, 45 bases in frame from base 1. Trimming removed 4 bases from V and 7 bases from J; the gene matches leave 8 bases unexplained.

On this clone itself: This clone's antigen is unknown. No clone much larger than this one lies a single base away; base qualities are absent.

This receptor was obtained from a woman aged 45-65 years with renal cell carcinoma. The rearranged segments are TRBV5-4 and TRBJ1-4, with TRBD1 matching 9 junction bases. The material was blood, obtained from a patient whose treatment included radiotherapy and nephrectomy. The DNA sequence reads TGTGCCAGCAGCACACCGGGACAGGGTAGTGAAAAACTGTTTTTT. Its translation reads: CASSTPGQGSEKLFF.